Sequencing of this T cell receptor beta chain was carried out in a study of read filtering for tumor transcriptome and immune sequencing. As for the study in general: R-ISS stage counts were 8 or 9 for I, roughly 15 for II, 6 or 7 for III. After DNase treatment, RNA was made into whole-transcriptome libraries. Notes on the study in general: The sorted CD138-negative fraction was a mixed bone marrow immune population, not purified T cells.

The library was built from roughly 400 ng RNA with molecular barcoded adaptors for alpha/delta and beta/gamma chains. TCRdb re-analysed the reads in MiXCR, keeping a single row per CDR3 protein. The sample shows about 45,000 distinct CDR3 sequences, 15% to 20% of them seen only once. There are 16 residues in the CDR3. CDR1 MNHEY and CDR2 SVGEGT come from the germline V gene. V was clipped by 0 bases and J by 2 bases, with 14 bases between them. This clonotype has a count of ten or more. No antigen is known for it. The rearrangement uses TRBV6-2 or TRBV6-3 and TRBJ2-7, with D tentatively TRBD1 or TRBD2 (5 bases each). This receptor was taken from a donor aged 40 or over with multiple myeloma. The sequencing input was a population of CD138-negative cells sorted from bone marrow. CDR3 bases: TGTGCCAGCAGTTACTCGTTCGGGGACCCTGCCTACGAGCAGTACTTC. It encodes CASSYSFGDPAYEQYF.